This is a list of T cell receptor beta chains from one sample in a study of PD-1 blockade in classical Hodgkin lymphoma. Sequenced by immunoSEQ multiplex PCR; TCRdb stores in-frame clones only, minus some. In the table there are roughly 11,000 clones, roughly 85% of which are singletons. The sample here was CD8+ T cells from blood, taken before the fourth cycle of nivolumab. These receptors were taken from a human donor with classical Hodgkin lymphoma. The donor label of this sample is uncertain. Both conserved end residues are part of each CDR3. The D gene is left open where the match is weak. Clone size is not always given. Where it is, it says once, few, many or a class for expanded clones.

abundance	len	d_gene	v_gene	j_gene	CDR3nt	CDR3aa
NA	15	NA	TRBV29-1	TRBJ2-3	TGCAGCGTTGAAAGGGATAGGGGGAAGGTAGATACGCAGTATTTT	CSVERDRGKVDTQYF
NA	16	TRBD2	TRBV7-7	TRBJ2-2	TGTGCTAGCAGGGGGACTAGCGGGTTTTACACCGGGGAGCTGTTTTTT	CASRGTSGFYTGELFF
NA	13	NA	TRBV28	TRBJ2-1	TGTGCCAGCAGTTTTGACTCTTACAATGAGCAGTTCTTC	CASSFDSYNEQFF
NA	16	TRBD1	TRBV14	TRBJ2-7	TGTGCCAGCAGCCAAGATTGGACAGGGGCCTCCTACGAGCAGTACTTC	CASSQDWTGASYEQYF
NA	17	NA	TRBV18	TRBJ2-2	TGTGCCAGCTCACCATCAATCAGGGACGTGAACACCGGGGAGCTGTTTTTT	CASSPSIRDVNTGELFF
NA	17	TRBD2	TRBV4-1	TRBJ2-3	TGCGCCAGCAGCGACCGTAGCGGGAGTGGAAACACAGATACGCAGTATTTT	CASSDRSGSGNTDTQYF
once	14	NA	TRBV5-4	TRBJ2-4	TGTGCCAGCAGCTTGGAGGACGCAAAAAACATTCAGTACTTC	CASSLEDAKNIQYF
NA	15	NA	TRBV18	TRBJ2-7	TGTGCCAGCTCACCAGACCGAGGACAGACCTACGAGCAGTACTTC	CASSPDRGQTYEQYF
NA	15	TRBD1	TRBV19	TRBJ2-5	TGTGCCAGTAGTCTGGGACAGAGATCGAGAGGGACCCAGTACTTC	CASSLGQRSRGTQYF
NA	15	NA	TRBV15	TRBJ1-4	TGTGCCACCAGGACCCAGGAGGCCGGGGCTGAAAAACTGTTTTTT	CATRTQEAGAEKLFF
NA	15	TRBD1	TRBV10-2	TRBJ1-6	TGCGCCAGCAGGAGTTTACAGGGGTTTAATTCACCCCTCCACTTT	CASRSLQGFNSPLHF
NA	13	NA	TRBV30	TRBJ1-5	TGTGCCTGGAGTGCGGAGAGCAATCAGCCCCAGCATTTT	CAWSAESNQPQHF
NA	13	NA	TRBV7-9	TRBJ1-1	TGTGCCAGCAGCTTACAGCTAAACACTGAAGCTTTCTTT	CASSLQLNTEAFF
NA	17	NA	TRBV4-2	TRBJ2-3	TGTGCCAGCAGCCAAGTTTCCGCTAGCCTTCTCACAGATACGCAGTATTTT	CASSQVSASLLTDTQYF
NA	15	NA	TRBV27	TRBJ2-2	TGTGCCAGCAGTTTATCGATGGTCACAGCCGGGGAGCTGTTTTTT	CASSLSMVTAGELFF
NA	15	TRBD1	TRBV11-3	TRBJ2-7	TGTGCCAGCAGCTTATTCTCGGGACAGCCCTACGAGCAGTACTTC	CASSLFSGQPYEQYF
NA	20	NA	TRBV30	TRBJ2-5	TGTGCCTGGAAATGGCAAGTACGTTTAAAAGGACCGGTCCCGCAAGAGACCCAGTACTTC	CAWKWQVRLKGPVPQETQYF
NA	15	TRBD1	TRBV7-8	TRBJ1-1	TGTGCCAGCAGCTCCACTGGGACAGGGTACACTGAAGCTTTCTTT	CASSSTGTGYTEAFF
few	13	NA	TRBV6-5	TRBJ1-1	TGTGCCAGCAGTTACGTTCGAGAAACTGAAGCTTTCTTT	CASSYVRETEAFF
NA	16	NA	TRBV5-1	TRBJ1-1	TGCGCCAGCACCCTGAGGACAGTACAAGGGTTGACTGAAGCTTTCTTT	CASTLRTVQGLTEAFF
NA	13	NA	TRBV6-4	TRBJ2-1	TGTGCCAGCAGTGGTTCCGGGACAACCGAGCAGTTCTTC	CASSGSGTTEQFF
NA	12	NA	TRBV30	TRBJ2-1	TGTGCCTGGAGCGGAGCATACAATGAGCAGTTCTTC	CAWSGAYNEQFF
NA	15	NA	TRBV27	TRBJ2-5	TGTGCCAGCAGCCTGATAGGGGGGAGAGTGGAGACCCAGTACTTC	CASSLIGGRVETQYF
NA	10	NA	TRBV2	TRBJ2-3	TGTGCCAGCAGTACAGATACGCAGTATTTT	CASSTDTQYF